Listed below are T cell receptor beta chains from one sample, sequenced in a study of shared clonotypes between healthy human individuals. Sequenced by immunoSEQ multiplex PCR; TCRdb stores in-frame clones only, minus some. Among 600,000 to 750,000 clones listed, about two thirds were seen once. The material sequenced was memory CD4+ T cells sorted from blood. Receptor source: a woman under 40 in good health. Each CDR3 is given with its conserved first and last residue. The D gene is left open where the match is weak. Expanded clones are given a class, and other clones once, few, many or no size at all.

TRBV7-6	TRBD2	TRBJ2-7	NA	TGTGCCAGCAGCCTAACAACCGGGCTAGCGGGAGGGTTTTCCTACGAGCAGTACTTC	CASSLTTGLAGGFSYEQYF
TRBV5-1	TRBD2	TRBJ2-2	NA	TGCGCCAGCAGCTCGGGACTAGCGGGAGATACCGGGGAGCTGTTTTTT	CASSSGLAGDTGELFF
TRBV30	TRBD2	TRBJ2-2	NA	TGTGCCTGGGCTAGCGGAACGAACACCGGGGAGCTGTTTTTT	CAWASGTNTGELFF
TRBV19	NA	TRBJ1-1	NA	TGTGCCAGTACCCGGACGGCGGTGAACACTGAAGCTTTCTTT	CASTRTAVNTEAFF
TRBV5-1	TRBD2	TRBJ2-1	NA	TGCGCCAGCAGCTGGACTGGAGGCGGGAGCTCCTACAATGAGCAGTTCTTC	CASSWTGGGSSYNEQFF
TRBV29-1	NA	TRBJ2-4	once	TGCAGCGCCCGCTCGGGGGTTGTAAACATTCAGTACTTC	CSARSGVVNIQYF
TRBV5-1	NA	TRBJ1-2	NA	TGCGCCAGCAGCCGTACGGGACGGAATAACTATGGCTACACCTTC	CASSRTGRNNYGYTF
TRBV28	NA	TRBJ1-2	few	TGTGCCAGCAGTTTATGGGGGACACGCAACTATGGCTACACCTTC	CASSLWGTRNYGYTF
TRBV19	NA	TRBJ1-1	NA	TGTGCCAGTAGACTGACAGTTAGATCCATGAACACTGAAGCTTTCTTT	CASRLTVRSMNTEAFF
TRBV5-4	TRBD1	TRBJ2-7	NA	TGTGCCAGCAGCTTGGGGGACAGGGCCCACGAGCAGTACTTC	CASSLGDRAHEQYF
TRBV2	TRBD1	TRBJ2-1	few	TGTGCCAGCAGGGACCGGGACAGTTTGGGCAATGAGCAGTTCTTC	CASRDRDSLGNEQFF
TRBV11-2	NA	TRBJ2-2	NA	TGTGCCAGCAGCCGGGTCGGGACGAACACCGGGGAGCTGTTTTTT	CASSRVGTNTGELFF
TRBV7-2	NA	TRBJ1-1	NA	TGTGCCAGCAGCTTAGCTCGGGCGAACACTGAAGCTTTCTTT	CASSLARANTEAFF
TRBV5-1	TRBD1	TRBJ1-5	once	TGCGCCAGCAGCCCGGGTCCCGGGACAGGGGACGCCTACAATCAGCCCCAGCATTTT	CASSPGPGTGDAYNQPQHF
TRBV7-7	NA	TRBJ2-5	once	TGTGCCAGCAGCCAGGGGCCAGCAAGCCAAGAGACCCAGTACTTC	CASSQGPASQETQYF
TRBV6-5	NA	TRBJ1-4	NA	TGTGCCAGCAGTTACTCCGTTTTGGGTGAAAAACTGTTTTTT	CASSYSVLGEKLFF
TRBV29-1	NA	TRBJ2-7	few	TGCAGCGTTGGCCCAGGGACCTACGAGCAGTACTTC	CSVGPGTYEQYF
TRBV28	NA	TRBJ1-3	NA	TGTGCCAGCAGTTTATCCTCAGGCCTCTCTGGAAACACCATATATTTT	CASSLSSGLSGNTIYF
TRBV29-1	NA	TRBJ2-7	NA	TGCAGCGTTGGGACACCATCCTACGAGCAGTACTTC	CSVGTPSYEQYF
TRBV18	TRBD1	TRBJ1-2	NA	TGTGCCAGCTCACCACCAGCTAACAGGGGAGCCCTCCGGGGCTACACCTTC	CASSPPANRGALRGYTF
TRBV5-4	TRBD2	TRBJ2-3	NA	TGTGCCAGCAGCACATTTGGGACTAGCGGGGTCACAGATACGCAGTATTTT	CASSTFGTSGVTDTQYF
TRBV19	TRBD2	TRBJ2-2	NA	TGTGCCAGTAGTTCTAGCGGGAGGGTCACCGGGGAGCTGTTTTTT	CASSSSGRVTGELFF
TRBV10-3	NA	TRBJ1-3	NA	TGTGCCAACGGTCTCGGGGAGCCGGGGAACGGAAACACCATATATTTT	CANGLGEPGNGNTIYF
TRBV14	TRBD2	TRBJ2-7	NA	TGTGCCAGCAGCCAAGGGACTAGCGGGTCCTACGAGCAGTACTTC	CASSQGTSGSYEQYF
TRBV5-1	NA	TRBJ2-1	NA	TGCGCCAGCAGCTTGGTAACCCAGAAGGGCGAGCAGTTCTTC	CASSLVTQKGEQFF
TRBV6-1	NA	TRBJ2-7	NA	TGTGCCAGCCGCCCGGGTGGGCCCCATGTATACGAGCAGTACTTC	CASRPGGPHVYEQYF
TRBV6-1	NA	TRBJ1-4	NA	TGTGCCAGCAGGCCCTCACAGACAACTAATGAAAAACTGTTTTTT	CASRPSQTTNEKLFF
TRBV7-2	NA	TRBJ2-1	NA	TGTGCCAGCAGCTCCCACCTCGACCCTAGCTCCTACAATGAGCAGTTCTTC	CASSSHLDPSSYNEQFF
TRBV20-1	NA	TRBJ2-7	few	TGCAGTGCGACGGCATCGTACGAGCAGTACTTC	CSATASYEQYF
TRBV7-8	NA	TRBJ1-1	NA	TGTGCCAGCAGCTTAGTAATTGTCGGGCGAAGGGACACTGAAGCTTTCTTT	CASSLVIVGRRDTEAFF
TRBV7-2	NA	TRBJ2-2	few	TGTGCCAGCAGCAGTCGGACGGGGGCGTCCGGGGAGCTGTTTTTT	CASSSRTGASGELFF
TRBV11-3	NA	TRBJ2-1	many	TGTGCCAGCAGCTTAGAGGGCGGACCGAACAATGAGCAGTTCTTC	CASSLEGGPNNEQFF
TRBV2	NA	TRBJ1-1	NA	TGTGCCAGCAGAGCCAGGTTAAGGTTAGGCACTGAAGCTTTCTTT	CASRARLRLGTEAFF
TRBV5-1	TRBD2	TRBJ2-2	NA	TGCGCCAGCAGCTTGGAAGTTAGCGGGAGATCTAGGAACACCGGGGAGCTGTTTTTT	CASSLEVSGRSRNTGELFF
TRBV14	NA	TRBJ2-3	NA	TGTGCCAGCAGTGGTCTAGACCTATACACAGATACGCAGTATTTT	CASSGLDLYTDTQYF
TRBV29-1	NA	TRBJ2-1	NA	TGCAGCGTTGCCGGGACGACTGGATCCTACAATGAGCAGTTCTTC	CSVAGTTGSYNEQFF
TRBV10-3	NA	TRBJ1-1	NA	TGTGCCATCAGTGAGTGGGTACAGGGCGCTGAAGCTTTCTTT	CAISEWVQGAEAFF
TRBV29-1	NA	TRBJ1-4	NA	TGCAGCGTTAAACAGGGTGATGAAAAACTGTTTTTT	CSVKQGDEKLFF
TRBV6-5	TRBD2	TRBJ2-7	many	TGTGCCAGCAGGCGGACTAGCGGTCCCTACGAGCAGTACTTC	CASRRTSGPYEQYF
TRBV5-1	NA	TRBJ1-3	NA	TGCGCCAGCAGCTTGGGGCGGCTCTCTGGAAACACCATATATTTT	CASSLGRLSGNTIYF
TRBV5-6	NA	TRBJ2-7	NA	TGTGCCAGCAGCTTGGCTGCATACGAGCAGTACTTC	CASSLAAYEQYF
TRBV10-3	NA	TRBJ1-5	NA	TGTGCCATCAGTGAGTCGGCGAGGGGTCAGCCCCAGCATTTT	CAISESARGQPQHF
TRBV5-4	NA	TRBJ2-5	NA	TGTGCCAGCAGCCCTGACGTAACCCCAGAGACCCAGTACTTC	CASSPDVTPETQYF
TRBV7-8	NA	TRBJ1-5	NA	TGTGCCAGCAGCTTTACGAGCAGTCATAGCAATCAGCCCCAGCATTTT	CASSFTSSHSNQPQHF
TRBV27	NA	TRBJ2-7	NA	TGTGCCAGCAGTCCCTCCCTGACGGGAAAAAGCTACGAGCAGTACTTC	CASSPSLTGKSYEQYF
TRBV5-6	NA	TRBJ2-7	NA	TGTGCCAGCAGCCCCCTGGACACGAACGAGCAGTACTTC	CASSPLDTNEQYF
TRBV5-1	NA	TRBJ1-4	NA	TGCGCCAGCAGCGTGGGGGCCGAGAATTCCTTAATGATTTTT	CASSVGAENSLMIF
TRBV5-4	NA	TRBJ1-3	NA	TGTGCCAGCAGCGCAGACAGGATCATTGGAAACACCATATATTTT	CASSADRIIGNTIYF
TRBV11-2	TRBD1	TRBJ1-2	once	TGTGCCAGCAGCCAAGGGGGACAGACCGTTTATGGCTACACCTTC	CASSQGGQTVYGYTF
TRBV2	NA	TRBJ1-3	NA	TGTGCCAGCACGGGGGCTGAAGGAAACACCATATATTTT	CASTGAEGNTIYF
TRBV27	NA	TRBJ1-5	NA	TGTGCCAGCAGTTTAGAAATCCGCCAGCCCCAGCATTTT	CASSLEIRQPQHF